The rows below give T cell receptor beta chains drawn from one sample of a study of cytomegalovirus exposure and HLA in healthy donors. Sequencing was performed with immunoSEQ multiplex PCR; in TCRdb, only in-frame clones are kept and a portion is missing. Found here are hundreds of thousands of clones, about 72% of them singletons; the top ten hold over 3.5%. The source material was PBMCs. The receptors stem from a male donor in good health and CMV-seronegative. The CDR3 runs from the conserved cysteine through the conserved F or W. D genes are given only for firm matches. The size of a clone is reported for some rows only, either as once, few or many, or as a class for expanded clones.

>TRBJ2-7|few|-|TRBV6-5
CASSYSRDFSYEQYF
TGTGCCAGCAGTTACTCTAGGGACTTCTCCTACGAGCAGTACTTC
>TRBJ2-7|once|TRBD1|TRBV11-2
CASRRTGVTYEQYF
TGTGCCAGCAGACGGACAGGGGTGACCTACGAGCAGTACTTC
>TRBJ2-1|-|-|TRBV7-9
CASSLVQFNEQFF
TGTGCCAGCAGCTTAGTACAGTTCAATGAGCAGTTCTTC
>TRBJ1-1|few|-|TRBV5-6
CASSPQGLNTEAFF
TGTGCCAGCAGCCCACAGGGTTTGAACACTGAAGCTTTCTTT
>TRBJ2-7|once|TRBD1|TRBV5-3
CARSPPGGYEQYF
TGTGCCAGAAGCCCCCCAGGGGGCTACGAGCAGTACTTC
>TRBJ2-1|-|-|TRBV7-8
CASSFLPGANNEQFF
TGTGCCAGCAGCTTTTTGCCGGGAGCGAACAATGAGCAGTTCTTC
>TRBJ2-3|once|TRBD2|TRBV6-1
CASSESTDTSGLDTQYF
TGTGCCAGCAGTGAATCTACAGATACTAGCGGTTTGGATACGCAGTATTTT
>TRBJ2-5|-|-|TRBV19
CASRAGRYQETQYF
TGTGCCAGTAGAGCCGGGAGATACCAAGAGACCCAGTACTTC
>TRBJ2-2|-|TRBD1|TRBV19
CASSRYPGQGLGELFF
TGTGCCAGTAGCAGATACCCGGGACAGGGGCTGGGGGAGCTGTTTTTT
>TRBJ1-1|-|TRBD1|TRBV19
CASSPKQGMDTEAFF
TGTGCCAGTAGTCCCAAACAGGGGATGGACACTGAAGCTTTCTTT
>TRBJ2-3|-|-|TRBV10-3
CAIRPGGYADTQYF
TGTGCCATCAGACCTGGGGGGTACGCAGATACGCAGTATTTT
>TRBJ1-1|-|TRBD1|TRBV5-6
CASSVQGDTEAFF
TGTGCCAGCAGCGTACAGGGGGACACTGAAGCTTTCTTT
>TRBJ2-7|-|TRBD2|TRBV18
CASSLAGGSSYEQYF
TGTGCCAGCTCTTTAGCGGGAGGGAGCTCCTACGAGCAGTACTTC
>TRBJ1-1|-|TRBD1|TRBV5-8
CASSFGRGLFAAFF
TGTGCCAGCAGCTTCGGCAGGGGGTTGTTTGCGGCTTTCTTT
>TRBJ2-1|-|-|TRBV15
CATSRPQGTNYNEQFF
TGTGCCACCAGCAGACCCCAGGGGACGAACTACAATGAGCAGTTCTTC
>TRBJ1-5|-|TRBD1|TRBV28
CASRRTGQQPQHF
TGTGCCAGCAGAAGGACAGGGCAACAGCCCCAGCATTTT
>TRBJ2-3|-|TRBD2|TRBV7-3
CASSLLAGTDTQYF
TGTGCCAGCAGCTTGCTAGCGGGAACAGATACGCAGTATTTT
>TRBJ2-2|-|TRBD1|TRBV9
CASSVDSGGARTGELFF
TGTGCCAGCAGCGTAGATTCAGGGGGAGCGAGGACCGGGGAGCTGTTTTTT
>TRBJ2-2|few|-|TRBV28
CASRPRGNTGELFF
TGTGCCAGCAGGCCCAGGGGGAACACCGGGGAGCTGTTTTTT
>TRBJ2-5|-|TRBD2|TRBV28
CASSPHRLAGGPETQYF
TGTGCCAGCAGTCCTCACCGACTAGCGGGAGGGCCCGAGACCCAGTACTTC
>TRBJ2-7|few|TRBD1|TRBV28
CASTGTGGAAAEQYF
TGTGCCAGCACCGGGACAGGGGGCGCGGCGGCCGAGCAGTACTTC
>TRBJ2-7|-|TRBD1|TRBV27
CASTPPGDRGSYEQYF
TGTGCCAGCACCCCCCCAGGGGACAGGGGCTCCTACGAGCAGTACTTC
>TRBJ2-7|-|-|TRBV5-8
CASRQSSYEQYF
TGTGCCAGCCGACAGAGCTCCTACGAGCAGTACTTC
>TRBJ2-7|few|-|TRBV21-1
CASSKVRGGSSYEQYF
TGTGCCAGCAGCAAAGTCCGGGGCGGGAGCTCCTACGAGCAGTACTTC
>TRBJ2-7|once|-|TRBV27
CASRSGFTYEQYF
TGTGCCAGCAGGTCCGGGTTTACCTACGAGCAGTACTTC
>TRBJ2-1|-|-|TRBV2
CASRGERVPYNEQFF
TGTGCCAGCAGGGGTGAGCGGGTTCCTTACAATGAGCAGTTCTTC
>TRBJ1-2|-|TRBD1|TRBV18
CASSHGQGYGYTF
TGTGCCAGCTCACACGGACAGGGCTATGGCTACACCTTC
>TRBJ2-3|-|-|TRBV27
CASSYGRTASTDTQYF
TGTGCCAGCAGTTATGGAAGGACAGCTAGCACAGATACGCAGTATTTT
>TRBJ1-3|few|-|TRBV19
CASRIYGSGNTIYF
TGTGCCAGTAGGATCTACGGGAGTGGAAACACCATATATTTT
>TRBJ2-5|-|-|TRBV18
CASSPPRGETQYF
TGTGCCAGCTCACCACCCAGGGGCGAGACCCAGTACTTC
>TRBJ2-7|-|-|TRBV5-1
CASSLVPVASYEQYF
TGCGCCAGCAGCTTGGTTCCCGTGGCTTCCTACGAGCAGTACTTC
>TRBJ2-7|-|TRBD1|TRBV18
CASSLDRGYEQYF
TGTGCCAGCTCACTGGACAGGGGATACGAGCAGTACTTC
>TRBJ2-7|-|TRBD2|TRBV4-1
CASSQERRERVYEQYF
TGCGCCAGCAGCCAAGAGAGGCGGGAGAGGGTTTACGAGCAGTACTTC
>TRBJ1-1|-|TRBD1|TRBV19
CASSMTGSGNTEAFF
TGTGCCAGTAGTATGACAGGGTCTGGGAACACTGAAGCTTTCTTT
>TRBJ2-7|-|-|TRBV27
CASSLFRGPNEQYF
TGTGCCAGCAGTTTATTTCGGGGTCCCAACGAGCAGTACTTC
>TRBJ2-7|-|TRBD1|TRBV15
CATSRVLGTGGYEQYF
TGTGCCACCAGCAGAGTTCTCGGGACAGGGGGCTACGAGCAGTACTTC
>TRBJ2-7|-|-|TRBV9
CASSNSDDRDFDEQYF
TGTGCCAGCAGCAATTCCGATGACAGGGACTTTGACGAGCAGTACTTC
>TRBJ2-7|-|-|TRBV27
CASRKSEGFYEQYF
TGTGCCAGCAGGAAAAGCGAGGGATTTTACGAGCAGTACTTC
>TRBJ2-7|few|TRBD1|TRBV7-8
CASSPSRGQSQTYEQYF
TGTGCCAGCAGCCCGAGCCGGGGACAGAGTCAAACGTACGAGCAGTACTTC
>TRBJ1-2|once|TRBD1|TRBV9
CASSVGWTGNGYTF
TGTGCCAGCAGCGTAGGCTGGACAGGGAATGGCTACACCTTC
>TRBJ2-1|-|-|TRBV5-1
CASSFGGIYNEQFF
TGCGCCAGCAGCTTTGGCGGGATCTACAATGAGCAGTTCTTC
>TRBJ2-3|-|-|TRBV7-3
CASSPAFGSRGVFGTDTQYF
TGTGCCAGCAGCCCCGCCTTCGGGAGTCGGGGAGTTTTCGGGACAGATACGCAGTATTTT
>TRBJ1-1|-|-|TRBV28
CASSLAGAEAFF
TGTGCCAGCAGTTTAGCAGGGGCTGAAGCTTTCTTT
>TRBJ2-7|-|-|TRBV19
CASRSLGQIYEQYF
TGTGCCAGTCGATCGCTAGGACAGATCTACGAGCAGTACTTC
>TRBJ2-2|-|TRBD2|TRBV5-1
CASSPPKPGLAGVSTGELFF
TGCGCCAGCAGCCCACCTAAACCGGGACTAGCGGGAGTAAGCACCGGGGAGCTGTTTTTT
>TRBJ1-1|-|-|TRBV19
CASSTQGYTEAFF
TGTGCCAGTAGTACACAGGGATACACTGAAGCTTTCTTT
>TRBJ1-3|-|TRBD1|TRBV28
CASSPDSGTADGGNTIYF
TGTGCCAGCAGTCCTGATTCGGGGACAGCCGACGGGGGAAACACCATATATTTT
>TRBJ2-7|-|-|TRBV6-5
CASSYSTRRAFYEQYF
TGTGCCAGCAGTTACTCAACGCGGCGGGCCTTCTACGAGCAGTACTTC
>TRBJ2-1|-|TRBD2|TRBV27
CASSSTSGSWYEQFF
TGTGCCAGCAGTTCGACTAGCGGGAGTTGGTATGAGCAGTTCTTC
>TRBJ2-3|-|TRBD2|TRBV9
CASSVDPAGGWEDTQYF
TGTGCCAGCAGCGTAGACCCCGCGGGAGGCTGGGAAGATACGCAGTATTTT
>TRBJ1-6|-|-|TRBV4-1
CASSQEGANNSPLHF
TGCGCCAGCAGCCAAGAGGGGGCGAATAATTCACCCCTCCACTTT
>TRBJ1-2|-|-|TRBV28
CASSSLGGIGYTF
TGTGCCAGCAGTTCCCTGGGGGGAATAGGCTACACCTTC
>TRBJ1-1|-|-|TRBV20-1
CSARANTEAFF
TGCAGTGCTAGAGCTAACACTGAAGCTTTCTTT
>TRBJ1-3|-|TRBD1|TRBV7-3
CASSLGQGYSGNTIYF
TGTGCCAGCAGCTTAGGACAGGGCTACTCTGGAAACACCATATATTTT
>TRBJ2-7|-|TRBD2|TRBV15
CATSRDRTSRTYEQYF
TGTGCCACCAGCAGAGATAGGACTAGCCGAACCTACGAGCAGTACTTC
>TRBJ2-2|few|-|TRBV21-1
CASSNSGLAGTGELFF
TGTGCCAGCAGCAATTCTGGACTAGCCGGCACCGGGGAGCTGTTTTTT
>TRBJ2-1|-|-|TRBV5-4
CASSFKPSSYNEQFF
TGTGCCAGCAGCTTTAAACCGAGCTCCTACAATGAGCAGTTCTTC
>TRBJ2-2|-|-|TRBV19
CASRSGPRNTGELFF
TGTGCCAGTAGAAGCGGCCCCAGAAACACCGGGGAGCTGTTTTTT
>TRBJ2-1|-|-|TRBV5-4
CASSLEVGGPREQFF
TGTGCCAGCAGCTTGGAAGTTGGAGGACCGAGGGAGCAGTTCTTC
>TRBJ2-1|-|-|TRBV18
CASSWDNYNEQFF
TGTGCCAGCTCATGGGACAACTACAATGAGCAGTTCTTC